The 16 T cell receptor beta chains below come from one sample, sequenced in a study of kidney transplant recipient with SARS-CoV-2 infection. TCRdb passed the reads through MiXCR, listing each CDR3 protein once. The sample contains roughly 250,000 distinct CDR3 sequences, 29% of which appear only once. This specimen consisted of a blood sample, obtained at baseline and between days 110 and 120 from a kidney transplant recipient. Source of these receptors: a young adult male patient who had COVID-19 and was a kidney transplant recipient. Among the T cells, some may be from the graft donor.

This clonotype was observed at least ten times. The chain employs TRBV29-1 and TRBJ2-5, with TRBD1 matching over 9 bases. The V segment lost 7 bases and the J segment 4 bases; nucleotides outside the gene matches: 7. CDR3 size: 13 residues. CDR1 is SQVTM, CDR2 ANQGSEA, per germline. DNA for the CDR3: TGCAGCGGGGGGGACAGGGCAGGAGAGACCCAGTACTTC. Translated: CSGGDRAGETQYF.

Concerning this clonotype itself: This clone may be a read error of a much larger clone one base away. V gene TRBV12-1 combines with J gene TRBJ1-2; no check of the table's D call, TRBD1, against the DNA was made. TRBV12-1 is a pseudogene locus. The CDR3 is 16 amino acids. CDR3 in amino acids: CASSFGRTGGDYGYSF. Written as DNA, the CDR3 is TGTGCCAGCAGCTTTGGACGGACAGGGGGTGACTATGGCTACAGCTTC.

On this clonotype: Possible read error: a much larger clone is one base away. The chain combines TRBV24-1 with TRBJ2-1; the match to TRBD2 covers 16 bases. The CDR3 has 17 residues. Germline V lookup: CDR1 KGHDR, CDR2 SFDVKD. The CDR3 region has the DNA TGTGCCACCGAGGGACTAGCGGGAGGGAAAAACCACAATGGGCAGTTCTTC. Its translation is CATEGLAGGKNHNGQFF.

Ten or more counts support this clonotype. The rearrangement joins TRBV9 to TRBJ1-4; D might be TRBD1 (5 bases). The germline gives CDR1 SGDLS, CDR2 YYNGEE. The CDR3 consists of 15 residues. V lost 0 bases, J lost 4 bases, and 10 bases lay in between. CDR3 sequence reads: CASSVGGTYNEKLFF. As DNA, the CDR3 is TGTGCCAGCAGCGTAGGGGGCACCTATAATGAAAAACTGTTTTTT. Drawing the rest from reference TRBV9 and TRBJ1-4, the complete variable domain is DSGVTQTPKHLITATGQRVTLRCSPRSGDLSVYWYQQSLDQGLQFLIQYYNGEERAKGNILERFSAQQFPDLHSELNLSSLELGDSALYFCASSVGGTYNEKLFFGSGTQLSVL.

This clonotype was counted many times. The genes are TRBV24-1 and TRBJ2-2; D is possibly TRBD1 (5 bases). Germline loops: CDR1 KGHDR, CDR2 SFDVKD. V shed 10 bases and J shed 3 bases, with 17 bases lying between them. This CDR3 is built from 15 residues. The DNA for the CDR3 is TGTGCCACGTATCAGGGATTGTCCGACACCGGGGAGCTGTTTTTT. Translating it yields CATYQGLSDTGELFF.

As concerns this clonotype: A read error may be the cause here, since a much bigger clone is one base away. A read error is likely, as this CDR3 ends without the conserved phenylalanine or tryptophan. The chain employs TRBV24-1 and TRBJ2-2, with 9 bases aligning to TRBD1. CDR1 is KGHDR and CDR2 is SFDVKD in the germline V gene. The CDR3 extends over 13 amino acids. V lost 7 bases, J lost 6 bases, and 2 bases stayed unmatched. CDR3 residues: CATRGQGPGELFS. CDR3 nucleotides: TGTGCCACCAGGGGACAGGGCCCCGGGGAGCTGTTTTCT.

This clonotype was found many times. The chain recombines TRBV19 with TRBJ1-4; D gene unclear. There are 18 residues in the CDR3. CDR1 LNHDA and CDR2 SQIVND come from the germline V gene (reference sequence). Trimming stripped 2 bases from V and 5 bases from J, with 21 bases between. The CDR3, as DNA: TGTGCCAGTAGTATATTCATCACCTGGAACGTCCTGAATGAAAAACTGTTTTTT. This codes for CASSIFITWNVLNEKLFF.

A few counts support this clonotype. The genes are TRBV16 and TRBJ1-2, with D unclear. The length of the CDR3 is 17 residues. Germline V CDR1 and CDR2: KGHSY, FQNENV. The germline V and J ends were trimmed by 4 bases and 4 bases, with 22 bases remaining between them. CDR3 amino acids: CASSRSLVVRKTYGYTF. CDR3 DNA: TGTGCCAGCAGCCGCAGTCTGGTCGTTAGAAAGACCTATGGCTACACCTTC.

This clonotype came up many times. The chain recombines TRBV21-1 with TRBJ1-2; the D call of TRBD1 is as the table states it, not checked on the DNA. TRBV21-1 is labeled a pseudogene. This CDR3 has 17 amino acids. The CDR3 spells CASSKWSWGQGLYGYTF. In DNA form, the CDR3 reads TGTGCCAGCAGCAAATGGTCTTGGGGACAGGGGCTTTATGGCTACACCTTC.

Worth noting for this clonotype: This sequence may be a read error, since a much larger clone differs from it by one base. The genes are TRBV5-1 and TRBJ1-6, with D perhaps TRBD1 (6 bases). Germline V gene lookup returns CDR1 SGHRS and CDR2 YFSETQ. The CDR3 is made up of 14 amino acids. The CDR3 nucleotides are TGCGCCAGCAGCTTGGGATCAGGGGATTCACCCCCCCACTTT. This translates into CASSLGSGDSPPHF.

A word on this clonotype: A much larger clone differs by one base, so this may be a read error. The rearrangement joins TRBV5-1 to TRBJ2-1, with D perhaps matching TRBD1 or TRBD2 (7 bases each). The CDR3 length is 17 residues. The germline V gene has CDR1 SGHRS and CDR2 YFSETQ. CDR3 loop: CASSLNRGGASHNEQFF. CDR3 sequence (DNA): TGCGCCAGCAGCCTTAACAGGGGAGGGGCCTCCCACAATGAGCAGTTCTTC.

This clonotype appeared many times. The chain has TRBV5-1 and TRBJ1-2; no clear D gene. V lost 7 bases, J lost 4 bases, and 23 bases lay in between. The CDR3 has 16 residues. Germline CDR1 SGHRS, CDR2 YFSETQ. This chain's CDR3 is CASRLESVRKTYGYTF. In DNA, the CDR3 is TGCGCCAGCCGCCTAGAATCGGTTCGAAAGACCTATGGCTACACCTTC.

Worth noting for this clonotype: A much larger clonotype is one base distant, so this may be a read error. This chain uses TRBV4-1 with TRBJ2-2; 11 positions match TRBD2. CDR3 length equals 17 residues. Germline lookup yields CDR1 MGHRA and CDR2 YSYEKL. CDR3 in amino acids: CAGSPAIAGGPGGELFF. CDR3 sequence (DNA): TGCGCCGGCAGCCCCGCCATAGCGGGGGGGCCCGGCGGGGAGCTGTTTTTT.

This clonotype was observed at least ten times. The genes are TRBV6-5 and TRBJ1-5; 9 nucleotides agree with TRBD1. There are 14 residues in the CDR3. The ends lost 8 bases at V and 4 bases at J; junction bases unmatched: 6. The germline CDR1 and CDR2 sequences are MNHEY and SVGAGI. CDR3 in DNA: TGTGCCAGCGTAGACAGGGGGATTAATCAGCCCCAGCATTTT. This sequence encodes CASVDRGINQPQHF.

This clonotype was picked up many times. The gene calls are TRBV16 and TRBJ1-6; D ambiguous. This CDR3 comprises 15 residues. The germline V gene encodes CDR1 KGHSY and CDR2 FQNENV. The V gene lost 1 base and the J gene lost 3 bases, with 7 bases spanning the gap. The DNA of the CDR3 is TGTGCCAGCAGCCAATTGGCAGACTATAATTCACCCCTCCACTTT. Translated, it gives CASSQLADYNSPLHF.

Concerning this clonotype itself: A much larger clone lies one base from this, so it may be a read error. V usage is TRBV4-1 and J usage is TRBJ2-1; 7 nucleotides agree with TRBD2. The CDR3 spans 13 residues. Losses at the gene ends were 4 bases for V and 12 bases for J; bases not matched to a gene: 9. CDR1 and CDR2 (germline): MGHRA, YSYEKL. CDR3 coding DNA: TGCGCCAGCAGCCTTTCGGAGCGGGGAGGGCAGTTCTTC. Its protein product is CASSLSERGGQFF.